Presented here are 27 T cell receptor beta chains from one specimen sequenced in a study of blood T cell repertoires in COVID-19. The protocol was immunoSEQ multiplex PCR, while the TCRdb copy is restricted to in-frame clones and leaves out a portion. The sample carries under 200,000 clones, around 85% recorded once. Sequenced material: peripheral blood. Receptors were obtained from a man aged 55 to 70 with acute or convalescent COVID-19.

The V gene is TRBV6-5, the J gene TRBJ2-1; D is undetermined. The length of the CDR3 is 15 residues. Trimming removed 9 bases from V and 0 bases from J, with 15 bases in between. CDR1 is MNHEY and CDR2 is SVGAGI in the germline V gene. The CDR3 coding sequence is TGTGCCAGTAAGACCCCCGGCGGCTCCTACAATGAGCAGTTCTTC. Translated, it gives CASKTPGGSYNEQFF.

The J gene is TRBJ2-3, the V gene TRBV3-1 (or the pseudogene TRBV3-2), with TRBD2 as a possible D gene (5 bases). The V gene lost 4 bases and the J gene lost 0 bases, with 14 bases spanning the gap. This CDR3 region has 16 residues. CDR1 and CDR2 (germline): LGHDT, YNNKEL (reference sequence). The CDR3 here is CASSPLSGFSTDTQYF. Here the CDR3 DNA reads TGTGCCAGCAGCCCTCTAAGCGGTTTCAGCACAGATACGCAGTATTTT.

This clone was detected only once. This chain uses TRBV30 with TRBJ1-4; the D gene is possibly TRBD1 (5 bases). The CDR3 length is 16 residues. V lost 2 bases, J lost 0 bases, and 13 bases lay in between. CDR1 is GTSNPN, CDR2 SVGIG, per germline (reference sequence). CDR3: CAWSTGLSATNEKLFF. CDR3 coding DNA: TGTGCCTGGAGTACAGGATTATCTGCAACTAATGAAAAACTGTTTTTT.

The rearrangement uses TRBV5-1 and TRBJ2-5, with 7 bases fitting TRBD1. The V and J ends lost 4 bases and 8 bases, in that order; junction bases with no gene match: 14. The CDR3 contains 15 residues. Germline V CDR1 and CDR2: SGHRS, YFSETQ. In DNA form, the CDR3 reads TGCGCCAGCAGCGATACTCAGGGGGATGTAGAAACCCAGTACTTC. Translated, it gives CASSDTQGDVETQYF.

The chain employs TRBV15 and TRBJ2-7; 11 bases match TRBD1. The CDR3 has 15 amino acids. Germline values: CDR1 LNHNV, CDR2 YYDKDF (reference sequence). V trimming: 6 bases; J trimming: 2 bases; junction bases outside the gene matches: 6. The CDR3 nucleotides are TGTGCCACCAGGCGAGGGACAGGGGGTGCCTACGAGCAGTACTTC. Amino acid sequence: CATRRGTGGAYEQYF.

The rearrangement links TRBV6-5 to TRBJ1-2; tentative D call: TRBD1 (5 bases). V lost 0 bases, J lost 6 bases, and 11 bases lay in between. Germline CDR1 is MNHEY and CDR2 is SVGAGI. The CDR3 is made up of 14 amino acids. This chain's CDR3 is CASSYSGGTNGYTF. The CDR3 DNA sequence: TGTGCCAGCAGTTACTCCGGGGGGACGAATGGCTACACCTTC.

This rearrangement joins TRBV27 to TRBJ2-5; D is undetermined. V gave up 3 bases and J gave up 2 bases, with 13 bases separating them. This CDR3 is 15 amino acids long. Looked up from germline, CDR1 is MNHEY and CDR2 is SMNVEV (reference sequence). CDR3 in amino acids: CASSFYLVGQETQYF. In DNA form, the CDR3 reads TGTGCCAGCAGTTTCTATTTAGTCGGGCAAGAGACCCAGTACTTC.

The rearrangement joins TRBV4-1 to TRBJ1-2, with D uncertain. Trimming pared 4 bases from V and 5 bases from J, leaving 14 bases between. The germline CDR1 and CDR2 sequences are MGHRA and YSYEKL. CDR3 length: 14 amino acids. The CDR3, as DNA: TGCGCCAGCAGCCCCCCCGGGAAGGTATATGGCTACACCTTC. Its translation is CASSPPGKVYGYTF.

This clone was detected a few times. This chain connects TRBV4-1 to TRBJ1-2, with 7 bases identical to TRBD1. CDR1 and CDR2 from the germline V gene are MGHRA and YSYEKL. The trim removed 6 bases at V and 2 bases at J, leaving 9 bases unmatched. CDR3 length equals 15 residues. Written as DNA, the CDR3 is TGCGCCAGCAGATTCCGAGGGACAGACAACTATGGCTACACCTTC. Translating it yields CASRFRGTDNYGYTF.

The genes are TRBV29-1 and TRBJ1-2, with a tentative D call TRBD1 (5 bases). CDR3 length: 12 residues. Germline V gives CDR1 SQVTM, CDR2 ANQGSEA. V dropped 7 bases and J dropped 12 bases, with 21 bases sitting between them. The CDR3 here is CSAQESASLNTF. Here the CDR3 DNA reads TGCAGCGCACAGGAGTCGGCGTCTCTAAACACCTTC.

J is TRBJ2-1 and V is TRBV28, with unresolved D. With 3 bases removed from V and 0 bases from J, the gap between germline ends came to 9 bases. The germline gives CDR1 MDHEN, CDR2 SYDVKM. CDR3 length equals 15 residues. CDR3 DNA: TGTGCCAGCAGTTTTTTAAGGAGCTCCTACAATGAGCAGTTCTTC. Protein: CASSFLRSSYNEQFF. The whole variable domain, filled in from reference TRBV28 and TRBJ2-1, reads DVKVTQSSRYLVKRTGEKVFLECVQDMDHENMFWYRQDPGLGLRLIYFSYDVKMKEKGDIPEGYSVSREKKERFSLILESASTNQTSMYLCASSFLRSSYNEQFFGPGTRLTVL.

The chain has TRBV15 and TRBJ1-1, with 7 bases fitting TRBD1. Unmatched junction bases numbered 4, after V lost 2 bases and J lost 4 bases. The CDR3 totals 14 residues. Per the germline V gene, CDR1 is LNHNV and CDR2 is YYDKDF (reference sequence). CDR3 residues: CATSRQGEVTEAFF. In nucleotides, the CDR3 is TGTGCCACCAGCAGACAGGGGGAGGTCACTGAAGCTTTCTTT.

This chain links TRBV6-6 with TRBJ2-7, with TRBD1 as a possible D gene (5 bases). Germline assignment: CDR1 MNHNY and CDR2 SVGAGI (reference sequence). V dropped 2 bases and J dropped 0 bases, with 14 bases sitting between them. CDR3 length: 16 amino acids. The CDR3 nucleotides are TGTGCCAGCAGTTACGGGGCAGGGAAGGCCTCCTACGAGCAGTACTTC. Translating it yields CASSYGAGKASYEQYF.

J is TRBJ1-1 and V is TRBV15, with D possibly matching TRBD1 (6 bases). Trimming stripped 1 base from V and 5 bases from J, with 11 bases between. The CDR3 sequence is 14 residues long. Germline V gene sequence: CDR1 LNHNV, CDR2 YYDKDF (reference sequence). The chain's CDR3 is CATSRVYRETEAFF. DNA for the CDR3: TGTGCCACCAGCAGAGTCTACAGGGAGACTGAAGCTTTCTTT.

This chain links TRBV11-2 with TRBJ1-1; D gene uncertain. From germline, CDR1 is SGHAT and CDR2 FQNNGV. The ends were cut back, 0 bases at V and 7 bases at J, with 9 bases in the middle. CDR3 length: 13 residues. As DNA, the CDR3 is TGTGCCAGCAGCTTAGATCGTAGAGTTGAAGCTTTCTTT. Protein: CASSLDRRVEAFF.

The table lists this clone with a count of one. This chain joins TRBV11-2 and TRBJ2-7; no definite D call. CDR1 is SGHAT and CDR2 is FQNNGV in the germline V gene. V was trimmed by 1 base and J by 8 bases, leaving 15 bases between them. This CDR3 is built from 14 residues. The CDR3 reads CASSLGPGYSQQYF. CDR3 bases: TGTGCCAGCAGCTTAGGCCCCGGGTACTCCCAGCAGTACTTC.

This chain links TRBV11-2 with TRBJ1-1; 8 bases are a match to TRBD1. There are 15 residues in the CDR3. The germline V gene has CDR1 SGHAT and CDR2 FQNNGV. J was trimmed by 1 base and V by 6 bases; bases with no gene match: 7. The CDR3 DNA follows: TGTGCCAGCAGTCGTCCCGGGACAGGGAACACTGAAGCTTTCTTT. Amino acid sequence: CASSRPGTGNTEAFF.

This clone has only a few counts. This chain joins TRBV11-2 and TRBJ2-2; 13 positions agree with TRBD2. CDR1 SGHAT and CDR2 FQNNGV come from the germline V gene. The J segment lost 4 bases and the V segment lost 0 bases, leaving 5 bases of the junction unmatched. This CDR3 comprises 18 residues. CDR3 in amino acids: CASSLDGLAGAGTGELFF. Written as DNA, the CDR3 is TGTGCCAGCAGCTTAGACGGACTAGCGGGAGCAGGCACCGGGGAGCTGTTTTTT.

The chain recombines TRBV28 with TRBJ2-7; 8 nucleotides match TRBD1. Germline lookup yields CDR1 MDHEN and CDR2 SYDVKM. V lost 5 bases, J lost 2 bases, and 8 bases stayed unmatched. The CDR3 has 15 residues. The CDR3, as DNA: TGTGCCAGCAGTCCCGGGGGACAGGACCCCTACGAGCAGTACTTC. It encodes CASSPGGQDPYEQYF.

The rearrangement links TRBV5-1 to TRBJ2-2; 11 bases match TRBD2. With V trimmed by 0 bases and J by 3 bases, 1 base remained unmatched. CDR1 is SGHRS and CDR2 is YFSETQ in the germline V gene. The CDR3 is 16 residues long. The CDR3 DNA reads TGCGCCAGCAGCTTGGGGGGACTAGCGGACACCGGGGAGCTGTTTTTT. It codes for CASSLGGLADTGELFF. Combining the CDR3 with reference TRBV5-1 and TRBJ2-2 gives the whole variable domain KAGVTQTPRYLIKTRGQQVTLSCSPISGHRSVSWYQQTPGQGLQFLFEYFSETQRNKGNFPGRFSGRQFSNSRSEMNVSTLELGDSALYLCASSLGGLADTGELFFGEGSRLTVL.

The V and J genes are TRBV7-9 and TRBJ2-1; 8 nucleotides agree with TRBD2. Germline V lookup: CDR1 SEHNR, CDR2 FQNEAQ (reference sequence). The V gene end was trimmed by 6 bases and the J gene end by 8 bases; junction bases not matched to a gene: 21. The CDR3 covers 18 residues. CDR3 nucleotides: TGTGCCAGCAGTCCCGGGACTAGGATCGCCGCGACACGGGATGAGCAGTTCTTC. Translated: CASSPGTRIAATRDEQFF.

The genes are TRBV18 and TRBJ1-5; D is uncertain. The V gene lost 3 bases and the J gene lost 5 bases, with 5 bases spanning the gap. Per germline, CDR1 KGHSH and CDR2 LQKENI. This CDR3 region has 12 residues. The DNA of the CDR3 is TGTGCCAGCTCACCGCCAGATCAGCCCCAGCATTTT. Translating it yields CASSPPDQPQHF.

Comments on this clone: Other DNA sequences in the sample encode the same CDR3. In DNA form, the CDR3 reads TGTGCCAGCTCACCACCAGGGGTCGACGAGCAGTACTTC. Its protein product is CASSPPGVDEQYF. The chain has TRBV18 and TRBJ2-7; D is perhaps TRBD1 (5 bases). Trimming removed 0 bases at V and 5 bases at J, with 8 bases between. The CDR3 consists of 13 residues. CDR1 is KGHSH, CDR2 LQKENI, per germline.

V is TRBV7-9 and J is TRBJ1-5, with 9 bases identical to TRBD1. V shed 8 bases, J shed 4 bases, and the junction held 3 bases outside the gene matches. Germline V lookup: CDR1 SEHNR, CDR2 FQNEAQ (reference sequence). The CDR3 has 13 amino acids. CDR3 nucleotide sequence: TGTGCCAGCGCGACAGGGGGGAATCAGCCCCAGCATTTT. It translates to CASATGGNQPQHF.

This clone came up a few times. The chain employs TRBV28 and TRBJ1-6; possible D gene TRBD1, 5 bases. The germline gives CDR1 MDHEN, CDR2 SYDVKM. Trimming removed 4 bases at V and 7 bases at J, with 11 bases between. The CDR3 runs 14 residues. CDR3 sequence: CASSSQGQNSPLHF. DNA for the CDR3: TGTGCCAGCAGTTCGCAGGGTCAAAATTCACCCCTCCACTTT.

The chain recombines TRBV2 with TRBJ1-4; 8 nucleotides match TRBD1. Germline assignment: CDR1 SNHLY and CDR2 FYNNEI. The CDR3 consists of 14 residues. Unmatched junction bases numbered 7, after V lost 8 bases and J lost 5 bases. The CDR3 DNA reads as TGTGCCAGCGGATGGACAGGGCTAAATGAAAAACTGTTTTTT. This gives the protein CASGWTGLNEKLFF.

V is TRBV2 and J is TRBJ1-6; unclear D gene. Per germline, CDR1 SNHLY and CDR2 FYNNEI. The CDR3 consists of 12 residues. The ends were cut back, 6 bases at V and 6 bases at J, with 6 bases in the middle. CDR3 sequence reads: CASRATNSPLHF. The DNA of the CDR3 is TGTGCCAGCAGGGCAACTAATTCACCCCTCCACTTT.